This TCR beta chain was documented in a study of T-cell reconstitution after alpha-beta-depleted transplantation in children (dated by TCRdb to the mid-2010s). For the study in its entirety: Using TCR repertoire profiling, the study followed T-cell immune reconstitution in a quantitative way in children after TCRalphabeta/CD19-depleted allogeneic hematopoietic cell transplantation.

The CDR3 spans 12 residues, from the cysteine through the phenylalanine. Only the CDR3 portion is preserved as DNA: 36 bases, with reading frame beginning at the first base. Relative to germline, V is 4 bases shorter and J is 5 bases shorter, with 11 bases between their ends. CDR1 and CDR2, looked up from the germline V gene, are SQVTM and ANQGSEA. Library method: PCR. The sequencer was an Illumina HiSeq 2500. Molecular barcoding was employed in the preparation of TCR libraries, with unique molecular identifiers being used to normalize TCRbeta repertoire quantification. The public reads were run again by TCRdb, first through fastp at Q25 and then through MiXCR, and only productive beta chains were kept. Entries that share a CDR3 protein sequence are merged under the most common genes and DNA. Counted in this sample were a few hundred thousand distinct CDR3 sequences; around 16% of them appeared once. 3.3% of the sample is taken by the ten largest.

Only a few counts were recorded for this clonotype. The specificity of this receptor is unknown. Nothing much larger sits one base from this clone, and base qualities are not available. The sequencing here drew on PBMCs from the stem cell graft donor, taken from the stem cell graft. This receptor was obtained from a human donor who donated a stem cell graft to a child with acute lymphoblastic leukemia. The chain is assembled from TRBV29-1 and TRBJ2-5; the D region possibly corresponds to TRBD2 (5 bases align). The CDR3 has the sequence CSVAGIWETQYF. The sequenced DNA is TGCAGCGTTGCGGGAATTTGGGAGACCCAGTACTTC. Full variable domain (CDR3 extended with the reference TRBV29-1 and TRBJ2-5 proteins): SAVISQKPSRDICQRGTSLTIQCQVDSQVTMMFWYRQQPGQSLTLIATANQGSEATYESGFVIDKFPISRPNLTFSTLTVSNMSPEDSSIYLCSVAGIWETQYFGPGTRLLVL.